This TCR beta chain comes out of a study of T cell responses to AZD1222 COVID-19 vaccine. This CDR3 is built from 14 residues. Germline V gene data show CDR1 as KGHSH and CDR2 as LQKENI. J gave up 3 bases and V 6 bases, and 4 bases lay outside the gene matches. Repertoires were generated with immunoSEQ multiplex PCR, while TCRdb's copy carries only in-frame clones and drops some. This sample carries about 160,000 clones, roughly 94% of them seen once, and the ten largest clones take roughly 4.5%. General study findings and limits: Within unmutated variant regions lay the reported targets of nearly half of spike-specific TCRs. Donors in the cohort were predominantly white British and more often female, and clonal diversity was possibly underestimated. At 160-218 and 743-854, vaccine-associated CD4 TCRs were dominant, and they spanned spike. Baseline testing showed seropositivity in only a handful of AZD1222 recipients.

As to this clone: The antigen is unknown.

The sample consisted of peripheral blood, taken on day 0 of MenACWY control vaccination. The V gene is TRBV18, the J gene TRBJ1-4; TRBD1 aligns across 7 bases. The sequence derives from an adult in good health. The CDR3 nucleotides read TGTGCCAGCTCTGGGGACAGCTCTAATGAAAAACTGTTTTTT. Amino acids: CASSGDSSNEKLFF.